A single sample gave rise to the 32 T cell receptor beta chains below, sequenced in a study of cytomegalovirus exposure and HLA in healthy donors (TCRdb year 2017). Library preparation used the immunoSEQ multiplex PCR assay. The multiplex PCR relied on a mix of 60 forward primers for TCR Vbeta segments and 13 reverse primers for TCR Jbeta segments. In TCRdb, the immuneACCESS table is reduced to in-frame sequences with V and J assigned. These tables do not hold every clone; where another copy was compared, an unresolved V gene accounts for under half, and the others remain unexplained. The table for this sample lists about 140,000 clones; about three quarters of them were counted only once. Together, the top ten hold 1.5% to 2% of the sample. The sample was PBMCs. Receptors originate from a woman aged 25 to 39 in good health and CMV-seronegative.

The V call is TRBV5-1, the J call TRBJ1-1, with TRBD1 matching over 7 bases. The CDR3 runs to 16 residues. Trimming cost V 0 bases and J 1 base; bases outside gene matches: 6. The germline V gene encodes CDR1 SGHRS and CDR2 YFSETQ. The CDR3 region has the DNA TGCGCCAGCAGCTTGGTTGGCGGACAGGCGAACACTGAAGCTTTCTTT. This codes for CASSLVGGQANTEAFF. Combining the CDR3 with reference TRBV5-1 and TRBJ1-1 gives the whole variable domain KAGVTQTPRYLIKTRGQQVTLSCSPISGHRSVSWYQQTPGQGLQFLFEYFSETQRNKGNFPGRFSGRQFSNSRSEMNVSTLELGDSALYLCASSLVGGQANTEAFFGQGTRLTVV.

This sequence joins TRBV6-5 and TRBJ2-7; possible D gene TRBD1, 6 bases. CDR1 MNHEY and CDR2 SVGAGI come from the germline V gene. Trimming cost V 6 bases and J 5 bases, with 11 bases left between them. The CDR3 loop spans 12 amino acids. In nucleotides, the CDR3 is TGTGCCAGCAGACAGGGTGTCCACGAGCAGTACTTC. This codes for CASRQGVHEQYF.

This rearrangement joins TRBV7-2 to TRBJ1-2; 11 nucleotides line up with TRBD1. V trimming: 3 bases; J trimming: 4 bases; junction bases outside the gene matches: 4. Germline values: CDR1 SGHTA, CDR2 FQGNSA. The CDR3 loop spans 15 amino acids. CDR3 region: CASSFGQGAIYGYTF. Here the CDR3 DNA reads TGTGCCAGCAGCTTTGGACAGGGGGCAATCTATGGCTACACCTTC.

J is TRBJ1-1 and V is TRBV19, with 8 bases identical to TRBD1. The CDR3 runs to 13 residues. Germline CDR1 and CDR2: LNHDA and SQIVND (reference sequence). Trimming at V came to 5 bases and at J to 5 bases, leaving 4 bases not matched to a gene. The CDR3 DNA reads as TGTGCCAGTAGTCCCAGGGGGCAAACTGAAGCTTTCTTT. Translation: CASSPRGQTEAFF.

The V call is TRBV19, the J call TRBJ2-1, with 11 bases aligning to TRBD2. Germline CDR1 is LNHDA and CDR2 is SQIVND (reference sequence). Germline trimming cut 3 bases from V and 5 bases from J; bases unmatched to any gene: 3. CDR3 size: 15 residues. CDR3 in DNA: TGTGCCAGTAGTATTCTAGCGGGGGGAAACAATGAGCAGTTCTTC. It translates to CASSILAGGNNEQFF.

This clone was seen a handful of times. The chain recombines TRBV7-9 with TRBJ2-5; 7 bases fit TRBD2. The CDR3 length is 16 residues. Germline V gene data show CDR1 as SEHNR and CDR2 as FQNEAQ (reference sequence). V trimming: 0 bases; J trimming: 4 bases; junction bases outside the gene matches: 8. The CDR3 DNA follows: TGTGCCAGCAGCTTAGCTCGGGCGGCGGGGGTAGAGACCCAGTACTTC. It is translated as CASSLARAAGVETQYF.

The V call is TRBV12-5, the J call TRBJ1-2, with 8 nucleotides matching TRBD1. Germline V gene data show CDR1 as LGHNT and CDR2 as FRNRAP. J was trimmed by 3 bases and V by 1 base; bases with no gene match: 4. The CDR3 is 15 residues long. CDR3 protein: CASGLGDRNDYGYTF. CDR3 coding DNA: TGTGCTAGTGGTTTGGGGGACAGGAACGACTATGGCTACACCTTC.

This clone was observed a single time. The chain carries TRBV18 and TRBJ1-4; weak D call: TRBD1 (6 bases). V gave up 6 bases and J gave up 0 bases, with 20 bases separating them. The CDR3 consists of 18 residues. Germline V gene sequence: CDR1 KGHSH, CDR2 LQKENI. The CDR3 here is CASSQGQRFSPTNEKLFF. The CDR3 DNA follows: TGTGCCAGCTCTCAAGGACAGCGTTTTTCTCCAACTAATGAAAAACTGTTTTTT.

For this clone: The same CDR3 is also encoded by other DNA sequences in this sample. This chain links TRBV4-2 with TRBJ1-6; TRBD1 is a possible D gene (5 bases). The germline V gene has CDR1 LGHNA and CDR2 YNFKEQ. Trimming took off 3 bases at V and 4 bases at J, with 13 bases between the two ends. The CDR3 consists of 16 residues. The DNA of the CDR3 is TGTGCCAGCAGCCAGGATACGGGGGGATATAATTCACCCCTCCACTTT. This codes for CASSQDTGGYNSPLHF.

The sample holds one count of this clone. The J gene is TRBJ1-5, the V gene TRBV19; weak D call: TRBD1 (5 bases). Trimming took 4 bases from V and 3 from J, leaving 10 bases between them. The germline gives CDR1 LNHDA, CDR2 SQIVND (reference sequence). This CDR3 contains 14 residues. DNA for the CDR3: TGTGCCAGTAGTACACAGGCGAACAATCAGCCCCAGCATTTT. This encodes CASSTQANNQPQHF.

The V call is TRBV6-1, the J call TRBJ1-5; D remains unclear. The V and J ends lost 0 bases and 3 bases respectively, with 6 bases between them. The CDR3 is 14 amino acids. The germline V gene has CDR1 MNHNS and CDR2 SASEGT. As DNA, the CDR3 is TGTGCCAGCAGTGAAGCGGCAGTCAATCAGCCCCAGCATTTT. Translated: CASSEAAVNQPQHF.

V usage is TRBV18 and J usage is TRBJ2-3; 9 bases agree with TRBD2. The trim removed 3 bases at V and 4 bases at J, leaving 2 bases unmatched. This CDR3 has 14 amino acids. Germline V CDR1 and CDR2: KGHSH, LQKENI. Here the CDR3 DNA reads TGTGCCAGCTCACCCGGCGGGGGGGCAGATACGCAGTATTTT. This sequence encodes CASSPGGGADTQYF.

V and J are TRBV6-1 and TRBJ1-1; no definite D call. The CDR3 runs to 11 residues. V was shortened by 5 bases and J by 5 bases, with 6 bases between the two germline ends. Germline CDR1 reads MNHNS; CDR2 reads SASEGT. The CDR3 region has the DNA TGTGCCAGCAGTTTAGTTACTGAAGCTTTCTTT. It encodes CASSLVTEAFF.

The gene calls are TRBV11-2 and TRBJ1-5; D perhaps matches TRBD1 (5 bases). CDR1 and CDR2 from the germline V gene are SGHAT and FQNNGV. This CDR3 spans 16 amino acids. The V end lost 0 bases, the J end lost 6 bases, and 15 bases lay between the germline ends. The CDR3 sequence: CASSLEKQGRSQPQHF. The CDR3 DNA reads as TGTGCCAGCAGCTTAGAAAAGCAGGGTAGGTCTCAGCCCCAGCATTTT.

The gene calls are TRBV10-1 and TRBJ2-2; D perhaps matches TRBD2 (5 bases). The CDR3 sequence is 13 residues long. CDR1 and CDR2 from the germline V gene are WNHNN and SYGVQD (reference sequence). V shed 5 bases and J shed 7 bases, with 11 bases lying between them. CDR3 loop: CASSTGVGGELFF. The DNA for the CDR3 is TGCGCCAGCAGTACCGGGGTCGGCGGGGAGCTGTTTTTT.

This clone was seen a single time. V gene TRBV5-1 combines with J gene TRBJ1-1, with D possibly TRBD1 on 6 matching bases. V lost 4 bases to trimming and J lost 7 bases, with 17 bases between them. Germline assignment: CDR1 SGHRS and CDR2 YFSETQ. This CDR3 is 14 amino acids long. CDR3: CASSQGQSGREAFF. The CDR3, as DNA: TGCGCCAGCAGCCAAGGACAGTCCGGCCGTGAAGCTTTCTTT.

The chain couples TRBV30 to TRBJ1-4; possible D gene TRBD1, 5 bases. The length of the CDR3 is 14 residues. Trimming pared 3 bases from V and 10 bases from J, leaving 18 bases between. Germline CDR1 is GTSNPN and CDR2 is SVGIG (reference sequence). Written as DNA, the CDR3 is TGTGCCTGGAGATCTTGGGGGGATAGGGGAAAACTGTTTTTT. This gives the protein CAWRSWGDRGKLFF.

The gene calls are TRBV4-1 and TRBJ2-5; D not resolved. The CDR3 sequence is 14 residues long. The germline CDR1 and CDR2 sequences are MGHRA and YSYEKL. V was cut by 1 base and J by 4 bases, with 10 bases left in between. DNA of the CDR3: TGCGCCAGCAGCCAAGGCCGGGTGGGAGAGACCCAGTACTTC. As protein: CASSQGRVGETQYF.

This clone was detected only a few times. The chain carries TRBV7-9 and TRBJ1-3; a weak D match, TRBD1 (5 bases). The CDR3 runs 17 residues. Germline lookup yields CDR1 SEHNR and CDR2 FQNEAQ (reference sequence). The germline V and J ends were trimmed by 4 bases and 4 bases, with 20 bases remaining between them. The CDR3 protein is CASSSIGRVESGNTIYF. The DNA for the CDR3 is TGTGCCAGCAGCTCAATAGGCAGGGTTGAGTCCGGAAACACCATATATTTT.

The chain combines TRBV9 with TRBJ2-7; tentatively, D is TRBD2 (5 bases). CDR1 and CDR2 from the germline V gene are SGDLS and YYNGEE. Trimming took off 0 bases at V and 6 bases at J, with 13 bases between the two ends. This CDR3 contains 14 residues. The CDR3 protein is CASSVDLEAREQYF. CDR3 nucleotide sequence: TGTGCCAGCAGCGTAGATTTGGAGGCTCGCGAGCAGTACTTC.

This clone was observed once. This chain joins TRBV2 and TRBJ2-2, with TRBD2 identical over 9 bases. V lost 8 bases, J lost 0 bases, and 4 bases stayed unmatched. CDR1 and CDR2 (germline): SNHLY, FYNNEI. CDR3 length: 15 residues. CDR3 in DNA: TGTGCCAGCCGAGCGGGGGGCGCGAACACCGGGGAGCTGTTTTTT. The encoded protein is CASRAGGANTGELFF. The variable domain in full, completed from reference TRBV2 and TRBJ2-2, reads EPEVTQTPSHQVTQMGQEVILRCVPISNHLYFYWYRQILGQKVEFLVSFYNNEISEKSEIFDDQFSVERPDGSNFTLKIRSTKLEDSAMYFCASRAGGANTGELFFGEGSRLTVL.

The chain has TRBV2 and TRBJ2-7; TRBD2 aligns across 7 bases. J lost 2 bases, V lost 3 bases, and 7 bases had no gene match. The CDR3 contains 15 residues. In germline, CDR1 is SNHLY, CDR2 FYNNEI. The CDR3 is CASSEGGRTAYEQYF. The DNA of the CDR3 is TGTGCCAGCAGTGAGGGGGGGAGGACGGCCTACGAGCAGTACTTC.

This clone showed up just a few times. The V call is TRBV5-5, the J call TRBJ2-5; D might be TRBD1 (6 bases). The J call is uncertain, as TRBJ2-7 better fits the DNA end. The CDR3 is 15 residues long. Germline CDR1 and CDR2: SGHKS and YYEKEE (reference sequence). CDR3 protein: CASSWVTGSSYEQYF. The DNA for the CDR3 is TGTGCCAGCAGCTGGGTGACAGGCTCTTCCTACGAGCAGTACTTC.

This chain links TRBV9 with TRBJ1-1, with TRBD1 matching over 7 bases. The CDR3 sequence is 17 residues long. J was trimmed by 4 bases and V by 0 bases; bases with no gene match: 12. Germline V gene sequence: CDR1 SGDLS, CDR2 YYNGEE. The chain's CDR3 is CASSVDPLTGLLTEAFF. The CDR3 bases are TGTGCCAGCAGCGTAGACCCGCTGACAGGGTTGCTCACTGAAGCTTTCTTT. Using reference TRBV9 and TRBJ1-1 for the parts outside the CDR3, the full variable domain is DSGVTQTPKHLITATGQRVTLRCSPRSGDLSVYWYQQSLDQGLQFLIQYYNGEERAKGNILERFSAQQFPDLHSELNLSSLELGDSALYFCASSVDPLTGLLTEAFFGQGTRLTVV.

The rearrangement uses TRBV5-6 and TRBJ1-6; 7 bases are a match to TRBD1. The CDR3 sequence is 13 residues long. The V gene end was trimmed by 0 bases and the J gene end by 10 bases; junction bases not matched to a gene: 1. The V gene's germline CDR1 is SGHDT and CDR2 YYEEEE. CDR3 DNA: TGTGCCAGCAGCTTGGTAGGGGGCTCACCCCTCCACTTT. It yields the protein CASSLVGGSPLHF.

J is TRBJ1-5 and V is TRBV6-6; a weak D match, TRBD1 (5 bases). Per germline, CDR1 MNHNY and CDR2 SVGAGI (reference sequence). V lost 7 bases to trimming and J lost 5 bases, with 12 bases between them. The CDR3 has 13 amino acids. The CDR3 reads CASTPGGDQPQHF. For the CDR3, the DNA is TGTGCCAGCACCCCGGGGGGGGATCAGCCCCAGCATTTT.

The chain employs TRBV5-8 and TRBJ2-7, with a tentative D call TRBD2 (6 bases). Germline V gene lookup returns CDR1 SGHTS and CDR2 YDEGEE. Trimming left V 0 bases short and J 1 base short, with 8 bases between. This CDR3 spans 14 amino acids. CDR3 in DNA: TGTGCCAGCAGCTTGGGACGGGAGTCCTACGAGCAGTACTTC. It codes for CASSLGRESYEQYF.

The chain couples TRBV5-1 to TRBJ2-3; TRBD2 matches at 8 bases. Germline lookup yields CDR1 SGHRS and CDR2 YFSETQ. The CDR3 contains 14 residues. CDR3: CACMRGALSDTQYF. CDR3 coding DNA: TGCGCGTGTATGCGGGGGGCCCTATCAGATACGCAGTATTTT.

The CDR3 sequence is CASRLSGTGHGYTF. CDR3 DNA sequence: TGTGCCAGCAGACTCTCCGGGACAGGGCATGGCTACACCTTC. The rearrangement uses TRBV6-5 and TRBJ1-2; 9 bases agree with TRBD1. The CDR3 loop spans 14 amino acids. V shed 6 bases and J 6 bases; nucleotides not matched to a gene: 8. Germline-derived CDR1 and CDR2 are MNHEY and SVGAGI.

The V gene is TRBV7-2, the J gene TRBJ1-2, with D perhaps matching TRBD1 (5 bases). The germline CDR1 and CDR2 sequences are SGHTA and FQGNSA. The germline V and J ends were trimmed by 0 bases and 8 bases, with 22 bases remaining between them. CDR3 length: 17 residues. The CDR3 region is CASSLASGDGRRGGYTF. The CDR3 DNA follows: TGTGCCAGCAGCTTAGCGTCGGGGGACGGTCGACGCGGGGGCTACACCTTC.

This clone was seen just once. The CDR3 coding sequence is TGTGCCAGCAGTGAGCTAGCGGGGGGCAGAGATACGCAGTATTTT. It yields the protein CASSELAGGRDTQYF. The J gene is TRBJ2-3, the V gene TRBV6-4; 11 bases are a match to TRBD2. The V gene end was trimmed by 3 bases and the J gene end by 5 bases; junction bases not matched to a gene: 4. CDR1 MRHNA and CDR2 SNTAGT come from the germline V gene. This CDR3 has 15 residues.

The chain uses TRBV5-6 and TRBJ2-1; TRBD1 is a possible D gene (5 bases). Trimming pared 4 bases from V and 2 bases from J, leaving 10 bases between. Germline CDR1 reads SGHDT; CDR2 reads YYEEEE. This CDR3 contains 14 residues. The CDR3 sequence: CASSPPGPYNEQFF. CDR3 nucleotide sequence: TGTGCCAGCAGCCCCCCAGGGCCCTACAATGAGCAGTTCTTC.